This T cell receptor (beta chain) was obtained from a study of T cell changes during pregnancy in multiple sclerosis (dated by TCRdb to about 2019). Study-level background: The study examined how the T cell repertoire changed over the course of pregnancy in women with multiple sclerosis.

Library construction relied on the immunoSEQ multiplex PCR assay. As stored in TCRdb, this immuneACCESS dataset retains in-frame rearrangements with V and J assigned. A fraction of the clones does not appear; measured against another copy, unresolved V genes explain less than half of the discrepancy, and the remainder lacks a known reason. The sample table records 20,000 to 25,000 clones; 80% to 90% of these occur just once. Together, the top ten hold under 1.4% of the sample. With regard to this clone: Its antigen is currently not known. It has no much larger one-base neighbor in the sample; base qualities were not kept.

The junction carries 10 bases between V and J, which are trimmed by 1 base and 3 bases respectively. The CDR3 starts with the cysteine, ends with the phenylalanine, and has 15 residues. Kept here is only the CDR3 DNA, which spans 45 bases and is read in frame from base 1. CDR1 LGHNA and CDR2 YSLEER are derived from the germline V gene. The chain uses TRBV4-3 and TRBJ1-3; a tentative D call is TRBD1 (5 bases match). The sample was CD4+ T cells from peripheral blood mononuclear cells, taken in the first trimester of pregnancy. This TCR was recovered from a female donor in good health, enrolled as a control in a pregnancy study. DNA sequence: TGCGCCAGCAGCCAAGTGGGGGGGTTTGGAAACACCATATATTTT. Protein translation: CASSQVGGFGNTIYF.